This T cell receptor beta chain is from a study of blood T cell repertoires in COVID-19. About the research overall: COVID-19 samples, acute and convalescent, were from the United States, Italy and Spain. The analysed material was cDNA or gDNA that came from T cells, B-cell-depleted T cells, or PBMCs.

Sequenced by immunoSEQ multiplex PCR; TCRdb stores in-frame clones only, minus some. Found here are fewer than 350,000 clones, around 89% of them singletons; the top ten hold around 4.4%. The CDR3 loop spans 13 amino acids. Germline assignment: CDR1 SNHLY and CDR2 FYNNEI. Trimming pared 4 bases from V and 4 bases from J, leaving 10 bases between. This receptor was identified in a man between 40 and 49 years old with acute or convalescent COVID-19. The sample was peripheral blood. This chain joins TRBV2 and TRBJ1-1; TRBD1 is a possible D gene (5 bases). The CDR3 sequence: CASSARGGTEAFF. The CDR3 DNA reads TGTGCCAGCAGTGCGAGGGGAGGCACTGAAGCTTTCTTT.